This paragraph covers one T cell receptor beta chain sequence. What it binds is unknown. The sample belongs to a study of cytomegalovirus exposure and HLA in healthy donors. Broader study findings: A later look showed TCR association rates differing by HLA locus, highest for DRB1 and lowest for HLA-C. Certain indistinguishable V segments, among them TRBV6-2 and TRBV6-3, were excluded.

The V end lost 5 bases, the J end lost 5 bases, and 19 bases lay between the germline ends. Germline loops: CDR1 SGHTA, CDR2 FQGNSA. The CDR3 loop spans 16 amino acids. PCR employed 60 Vbeta and 13 Jbeta primers. Some clones are missing from TCRdb's copy, which holds only in-frame ones; the method was immunoSEQ multiplex PCR. The table includes fewer than 200,000 clones, around 75% detected once. Input material: PBMCs. The chain carries TRBV7-2 and TRBJ2-1; D is unresolved. The origin of this receptor is a female donor in good health and CMV-seronegative. For the CDR3, the DNA is TGTGCCAGCAGCCCACGCGGCGGAGCCCAAAACAATGAGCAGTTCTTC. It translates to CASSPRGGAQNNEQFF.